This T cell receptor beta chain was documented in a study of blood T cell repertoires in COVID-19. In the study overall: The United States, Italy and Spain provided the acute and convalescent COVID-19 samples.

Germline values: CDR1 MDHEN, CDR2 SYDVKM. The V and J ends lost 6 bases and 8 bases, in that order; junction bases with no gene match: 7. CDR3 length equals 14 residues. Study processing details: Using reference gene primer amplification, nucleated cell counts were estimated. Sequenced by immunoSEQ multiplex PCR; TCRdb stores in-frame clones only, minus some. V and J calls and clone size are given by that table; D and trimming were obtained from the DNA. The table records around 300,000 clones, 90% of them present only once. Comment on this clone: The sample has other DNA sequences that encode this CDR3 too.

Seattle's enrolled individuals joined amid active infection and were then monitored longitudinally. Input material: peripheral blood. V and J are TRBV28 and TRBJ1-2; TRBD1 aligns across 12 bases. This sequence originates from a woman aged 40 to 50 with COVID-19, enrolled during active disease. The DNA of the CDR3 is TGTGCCAGCAGACTCCCCGGGACAGGGGGCGGCTACACCTTC. Residues: CASRLPGTGGGYTF.